This TCR beta chain was sequenced during a study of human T cells and chemical hapten exposure. Looking at the study overall: There were per-sample TCR yield variations, arising mainly from small pooled library volume differences. Study conclusions and caveats: Relative to controls, expanded TCRs formed significantly more large CDR3 similarity clusters.

Time point described: patch test 1, 2 weeks after DPC sensitization. Described treatment: therapeutic diphenylcyclopropenone sensitization with weekly scalp DPC. In TCRdb, the RACE reads were re-called with MiXCR into one record per CDR3 protein. This sample carries some 83,000 distinct CDR3 sequences, approximately 12% of them seen once, and the ten largest clones take about 4.2%. This clonotype was seen a few times. Its cognate antigen is unknown. A junction boundary mismatches the germline segment, possibly from a read error. The CDR3 has 17 amino acids. Germline loops: CDR1 SGHTA, CDR2 FQGNSA. The input for sequencing was whole blood, taken in connection with sensitization to the hapten diphenylcyclopropenone (DPC). The chain uses TRBV7-2 and TRBJ2-3; TRBD2 matches at 12 bases. This TCR came from a woman aged 45-60 years with alopecia areata. Some clones in this sample may be carry-over from other donors' samples. CDR3 in DNA: TGTGTCAGCAGCTTAGCCCCGACTAGCGGGAGTACAGATACGCAGTATTTT. Protein sequence: CVSSLAPTSGSTDTQYF.